This TCR beta chain was recorded in a study of blood T cell repertoires in COVID-19. The CDR3 has 13 amino acids. Germline assignment: CDR1 SGHVS and CDR2 FQNEAQ. The trim removed 5 bases at V and 10 bases at J, leaving 4 bases unmatched. Sequencing used immunoSEQ multiplex PCR; TCRdb keeps in-frame clones, though not all of them. The profile shows about 40,000 clones, just over 85% of them singletons. The specimen was peripheral blood. The receptor was isolated from a man in his forties with active COVID-19. The V and J genes are TRBV7-8 and TRBJ1-6; 8 bases align to TRBD1. In DNA, the CDR3 is TGTGCCAGCAGCCCGGACAGGGAGTCACCCCTCCACTTT. Translated, it gives CASSPDRESPLHF.